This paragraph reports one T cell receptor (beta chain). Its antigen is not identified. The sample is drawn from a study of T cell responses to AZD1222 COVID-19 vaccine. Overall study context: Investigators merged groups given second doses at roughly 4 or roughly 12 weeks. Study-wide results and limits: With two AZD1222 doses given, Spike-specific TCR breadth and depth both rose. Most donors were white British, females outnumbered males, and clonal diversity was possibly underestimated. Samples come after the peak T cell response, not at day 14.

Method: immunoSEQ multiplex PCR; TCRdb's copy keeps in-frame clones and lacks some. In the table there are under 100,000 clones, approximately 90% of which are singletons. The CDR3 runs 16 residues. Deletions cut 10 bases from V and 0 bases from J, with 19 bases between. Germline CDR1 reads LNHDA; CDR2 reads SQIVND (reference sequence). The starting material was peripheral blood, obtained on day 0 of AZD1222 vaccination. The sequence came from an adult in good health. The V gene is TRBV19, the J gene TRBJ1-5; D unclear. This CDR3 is CATKGLKSYSNQPQHF. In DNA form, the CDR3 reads TGTGCCACCAAAGGTCTAAAAAGCTATAGCAATCAGCCCCAGCATTTT.